Presented here are 11 T cell receptor beta chains from one specimen sequenced in a study of OX40 agonist ivuxolimab in advanced cancers. Data came from immunoSEQ multiplex PCR; TCRdb stores just in-frame clones and leaves some out. This sample has under 50,000 clones, with 88% found just once. The starting material was CD4+ or CD8+ T cells sorted from blood, obtained in a trial of the OX40 agonist ivuxolimab. Every receptor here comes from an adult with an advanced solid tumor such as melanoma, head and neck, liver or kidney cancer.

The chain couples TRBV27 to TRBJ1-1, with 8 nucleotides matching TRBD1. Per germline, CDR1 MNHEY and CDR2 SMNVEV (reference sequence). V dropped 4 bases and J dropped 1; count of bases not matched to a gene: 5. This CDR3 has 15 amino acids. CDR3 DNA: TGTGCCAGCAGTTCCAGGACAGGGCCGAACACTGAAGCTTTCTTT. Translated, it gives CASSSRTGPNTEAFF.

The rearrangement links TRBV19 to TRBJ1-2; maybe TRBD1 (6 bases). From germline, CDR1 is LNHDA and CDR2 SQIVND (reference sequence). The CDR3 covers 15 residues. V was pared by 4 bases and J by 4 bases, with 16 bases between. This chain's CDR3 is CASSTGADSGYGYTF. CDR3 bases: TGTGCCAGTAGTACTGGGGCGGACAGTGGCTATGGCTACACCTTC.

V usage is TRBV5-1 and J usage is TRBJ2-3; TRBD1 matches 7 bases. This CDR3 contains 16 residues. V trimming: 2 bases; J trimming: 1 base; junction bases outside the gene matches: 7. Germline V gene sequence: CDR1 SGHRS, CDR2 YFSETQ. Here the CDR3 DNA reads TGCGCCAGCAGCTTTGTTCGGGACAGAGGCACAGATACGCAGTATTTT. It encodes CASSFVRDRGTDTQYF.

This clone has a single count. This rearrangement joins TRBV18 to TRBJ2-1; no clear D gene. The germline V and J ends were trimmed by 3 bases and 2 bases, with 5 bases remaining between them. Germline V gene lookup returns CDR1 KGHSH and CDR2 LQKENI. The CDR3 is made up of 13 amino acids. The CDR3, as DNA: TGTGCCAGCTCACCGGCCACCTACAATGAGCAGTTCTTC. Translated: CASSPATYNEQFF.

This chain links TRBV18 with TRBJ2-7, with TRBD2 identical over 13 bases. Germline V gene data show CDR1 as KGHSH and CDR2 as LQKENI. The CDR3 sequence is 15 residues long. With V trimmed by 4 bases and J by 3 bases, 3 bases remained unmatched. In nucleotides, the CDR3 is TGTGCCAGCTCACACGGACTAGCGGGAGTCTACGAGCAGTACTTC. Translated: CASSHGLAGVYEQYF.

This chain links TRBV6-5 with TRBJ1-2, with 9 positions matching TRBD1. The V gene's germline CDR1 is MNHEY and CDR2 SVGAGI. V dropped 5 bases and J dropped 1; count of bases not matched to a gene: 2. CDR3 length: 14 amino acids. The CDR3 reads CASSPGQGNYGYTF. DNA of the CDR3: TGTGCCAGCAGTCCGGGACAGGGTAACTATGGCTACACCTTC.

The chain is built from TRBV5-5 and TRBJ2-7, with a tentative D call TRBD1 (5 bases). This CDR3 has 15 residues. Looked up from germline, CDR1 is SGHKS and CDR2 is YYEKEE (reference sequence). V shed 4 bases and J shed 0 bases, with 14 bases lying between them. The CDR3 DNA is TGTGCCAGCAGCCTACAAACAGGTTACTCCTACGAGCAGTACTTC. This sequence encodes CASSLQTGYSYEQYF. Full variable domain (outside the CDR3, taken from reference TRBV5-5 and TRBJ2-7): DAGVTQSPTHLIKTRGQQVTLRCSPISGHKSVSWYQQVLGQGPQFIFQYYEKEERGRGNFPDRFSARQFPNYSSELNVNALLLGDSALYLCASSLQTGYSYEQYFGPGTRLTVT.

The chain is built from TRBV2 and TRBJ1-5, with D unclear. The CDR3 is 13 amino acids. CDR1 SNHLY and CDR2 FYNNEI come from the germline V gene. V shed 7 bases and J shed 4 bases, with 11 bases lying between them. The CDR3 sequence: CASNGQLNQPQHF. The CDR3 DNA reads as TGTGCCAGCAATGGGCAGCTTAATCAGCCCCAGCATTTT. Filled out from reference TRBV2 and TRBJ1-5, the complete variable domain reads EPEVTQTPSHQVTQMGQEVILRCVPISNHLYFYWYRQILGQKVEFLVSFYNNEISEKSEIFDDQFSVERPDGSNFTLKIRSTKLEDSAMYFCASNGQLNQPQHFGDGTRLSIL.

J is TRBJ2-6 and V is TRBV6-1; unclear D gene. The CDR3 runs to 15 residues. Per the germline V gene, CDR1 is MNHNS and CDR2 is SASEGT. Deletions cut 2 bases from V and 4 bases from J, with 9 bases between. The CDR3 DNA reads TGTGCCAGCAGTGAACGACTTGCCGGGGCCAACGTCCTGACTTTC. This gives the protein CASSERLAGANVLTF.

The CDR3 loop reads CASSSGTGDGYGYTF. The CDR3 region has the DNA TGTGCCAGCAGCTCCGGGACAGGGGATGGCTATGGCTACACCTTC. V is TRBV5-4 and J is TRBJ1-2; 10 nucleotides align to TRBD1. Germline loops: CDR1 SGHNT, CDR2 YYREEE (reference sequence). This CDR3 is 15 amino acids long. V lost 3 bases to trimming and J lost 4 bases; unmatched junction nucleotides: 6.

The J gene is TRBJ2-7, the V gene TRBV5-1; possibly TRBD1 for D (6 bases). CDR3 size: 13 residues. Germline V gene data show CDR1 as SGHRS and CDR2 as YFSETQ. The germline V and J ends were trimmed by 4 bases and 0 bases, with 8 bases remaining between them. The CDR3 DNA reads TGCGCCAGCAGCGAACAGGGCTCCTACGAGCAGTACTTC. Residues: CASSEQGSYEQYF. The entire variable domain, with the rest obtained from reference TRBV5-1 and TRBJ2-7, is as follows: KAGVTQTPRYLIKTRGQQVTLSCSPISGHRSVSWYQQTPGQGLQFLFEYFSETQRNKGNFPGRFSGRQFSNSRSEMNVSTLELGDSALYLCASSEQGSYEQYFGPGTRLTVT.